These 32 T cell receptor beta chains came from one sample sequenced in a study of cytomegalovirus exposure and HLA in healthy donors listed by TCRdb under 2017. Preparation of the library involved the immunoSEQ multiplex PCR assay. The multiplex PCR relied on a mix of 60 forward primers for TCR Vbeta segments and 13 reverse primers for TCR Jbeta segments. Imported from immuneACCESS, the table was reduced by TCRdb to in-frame sequences with V and J called. These copies leave out some clones; in studies compared against another copy, an unresolved V gene accounts for under half, and the cause of the remainder is not known. This sample gives 160,000 or so clones in total; 80% to 85% of them show up just once. In total, the top ten clones hold around 4.1% of the sample. The sequencing sample was made of PBMCs. These receptors were obtained from a man aged 45 to 65 in good health and CMV-seropositive.

The chain combines TRBV2 with TRBJ2-7, with 14 bases fitting TRBD2. J gave up 4 bases and V 3 bases, and 2 bases lay outside the gene matches. In germline, CDR1 is SNHLY, CDR2 FYNNEI. The CDR3 covers 15 residues. DNA for the CDR3: TGTGCCAGCAGTGATGGGACTAGCGGGAGTTACGAGCAGTACTTC. Encoded protein: CASSDGTSGSYEQYF.

This clone was recorded a few times. The V and J genes are TRBV6-5 and TRBJ2-5; D gene uncertain. Trimming cost V 2 bases and J 5 bases, with 3 bases left between them. The germline gives CDR1 MNHEY, CDR2 SVGAGI. The CDR3 has 11 residues. The CDR3 protein is CASSYRETQYF. DNA for the CDR3: TGTGCCAGCAGTTACCGGGAGACCCAGTACTTC.

This clone was seen only a few times. The genes are TRBV2 and TRBJ2-2, with TRBD2 identical over 7 bases. From germline, CDR1 is SNHLY and CDR2 FYNNEI. This CDR3 spans 15 amino acids. V lost 2 bases to trimming and J lost 4 bases; unmatched junction nucleotides: 4. The CDR3 DNA reads TGTGCCAGCAGTGAAACGGGGGGTCCCACCGGGGAGCTGTTTTTT. Its translation: CASSETGGPTGELFF.

The V and J genes are TRBV28 and TRBJ2-3; D perhaps matches TRBD2 (5 bases). Germline loops: CDR1 MDHEN, CDR2 SYDVKM. This CDR3 has 14 amino acids. Between the trimmed V and J ends, which lost 7 bases and 2 bases, there was a span of 13 bases. The CDR3 nucleotides read TGTGCCAGCACGACGGGGTCTCCCACAGATACGCAGTATTTT. It encodes CASTTGSPTDTQYF.

J is TRBJ2-1 and V is TRBV7-9; 7 bases are a match to TRBD1. CDR3 length: 16 amino acids. Per the germline V gene, CDR1 is SEHNR and CDR2 is FQNEAQ (reference sequence). V shed 4 bases, J shed 4 bases, and the junction held 10 bases outside the gene matches. Here the CDR3 reads CASSSSGTVIYNEQFF. The CDR3 DNA follows: TGTGCCAGCAGCTCATCCGGGACAGTGATTTACAATGAGCAGTTCTTC.

The chain has TRBV2 and TRBJ1-1, with D hard to call. The ends were cut back, 4 bases at V and 3 bases at J, with 12 bases in the middle. Germline loops: CDR1 SNHLY, CDR2 FYNNEI. The CDR3 has 14 residues. The CDR3 sequence: CASSGAGWHTEAFF. The CDR3 coding sequence is TGTGCCAGCAGTGGGGCGGGGTGGCACACTGAAGCTTTCTTT.

The genes are TRBV30 and TRBJ2-3; 9 bases are shared with TRBD1. J lost 3 bases, V lost 4 bases, and 8 bases had no gene match. The CDR3 extends over 15 amino acids. Germline loops: CDR1 GTSNPN, CDR2 SVGIG (reference sequence). The CDR3 DNA reads TGTGCCTGGAAGGCCGGGACAGGGCTTACAGATACGCAGTATTTT. Translated, it gives CAWKAGTGLTDTQYF.

The gene calls are TRBV6-5 and TRBJ2-7, with D possibly TRBD1 on 5 matching bases. The CDR3 consists of 15 residues. Germline loops: CDR1 MNHEY, CDR2 SVGAGI. V lost 6 bases, J lost 2 bases, and 17 bases lay in between. The CDR3 loop reads CASSSIGDLAYEQYF. CDR3 DNA: TGTGCCAGCAGCTCGATAGGGGATTTGGCCTACGAGCAGTACTTC.

This rearrangement joins TRBV5-1 to TRBJ1-2; tentatively, D is TRBD1 (6 bases). From germline, CDR1 is SGHRS and CDR2 YFSETQ. The CDR3 has 14 residues. The V end was cut by 4 bases, the J end by 0 bases, with 10 bases between. The CDR3 spells CASSTDSANYGYTF. For the CDR3, the DNA is TGCGCCAGCAGCACGGACAGCGCTAACTATGGCTACACCTTC. Full variable domain (remainder filled in from reference TRBV5-1 and TRBJ1-2): KAGVTQTPRYLIKTRGQQVTLSCSPISGHRSVSWYQQTPGQGLQFLFEYFSETQRNKGNFPGRFSGRQFSNSRSEMNVSTLELGDSALYLCASSTDSANYGYTFGSGTRLTVV.

The chain carries TRBV27 and TRBJ1-6, with D possibly TRBD1 on 6 matching bases. CDR1 and CDR2 from the germline V gene are MNHEY and SMNVEV (reference sequence). The CDR3 runs to 15 residues. The V gene lost 6 bases and the J gene lost 3 bases, with 12 bases spanning the gap. The CDR3 sequence: CASRLQGIYNSPLHF. In DNA, the CDR3 is TGTGCCAGCAGACTACAGGGAATCTATAATTCACCCCTCCACTTT.

Only a few counts were recorded for this clone. The chain uses TRBV7-8 and TRBJ2-7, with 8 bases lining up with TRBD2. With V trimmed by 4 bases and J by 3 bases, 11 bases remained unmatched. There are 16 residues in the CDR3. Germline V gene data show CDR1 as SGHVS and CDR2 as FQNEAQ. The CDR3 DNA reads TGTGCCAGCAGCTCAAGCGGAACCGGGACTAGCTACGAGCAGTACTTC. Encoded protein: CASSSSGTGTSYEQYF.

This chain uses TRBV19 with TRBJ1-4, with TRBD1 as a possible D gene (5 bases). From germline, CDR1 is LNHDA and CDR2 SQIVND (reference sequence). The CDR3 spans 15 residues. V was clipped by 5 bases and J by 8 bases, with 18 bases between them. CDR3 sequence: CASSENQGSGEKLFF. CDR3 sequence (DNA): TGTGCCAGTAGTGAAAACCAGGGATCAGGAGAAAAACTGTTTTTT.

V gene TRBV5-1 combines with J gene TRBJ1-1; the D gene is possibly TRBD1 (5 bases). This CDR3 spans 12 amino acids. Deletions cut 3 bases from V and 7 bases from J, with 10 bases between. Germline V gene lookup returns CDR1 SGHRS and CDR2 YFSETQ. CDR3 residues: CASSSWGIEAFF. CDR3 DNA: TGCGCCAGCAGCTCCTGGGGCATTGAAGCTTTCTTT.

Only one count was recorded for this clone. V gene TRBV5-1 combines with J gene TRBJ1-4; 10 bases align to TRBD1. The CDR3 length is 15 residues. The germline CDR1 and CDR2 sequences are SGHRS and YFSETQ. J gave up 5 bases and V 2 bases, and 3 bases lay outside the gene matches. CDR3 residues: CASSLWTGGNEKLFF. The CDR3 bases are TGCGCCAGCAGCTTATGGACAGGGGGAAATGAAAAACTGTTTTTT.

The chain links TRBV11-3 to TRBJ1-6; D may be TRBD1 (5 bases). V was pared by 6 bases and J by 4 bases, with 16 bases between. CDR1 and CDR2 (germline): SGHNT, YENEEA. The CDR3 is 16 residues long. CDR3 coding DNA: TGTGCCAGCAGTAGTGACGGACAAGCTTATAATTCACCCCTCCACTTT. Amino acid sequence: CASSSDGQAYNSPLHF.

A single count supports this clone. The rearrangement uses TRBV7-2 and TRBJ2-3; 7 positions agree with TRBD2. V lost 2 bases and J lost 0; bases outside the gene matches: 11. CDR1 and CDR2 (germline): SGHTA, FQGNSA. CDR3 size: 18 residues. The CDR3 DNA reads TGTGCCAGCAGCTTACGGGGAGGGTGGCCCCCTAGCACAGATACGCAGTATTTT. Protein sequence: CASSLRGGWPPSTDTQYF.

This rearrangement joins TRBV4-1 to TRBJ1-5, with 7 positions matching TRBD1. CDR3 length: 15 residues. V lost 1 base, J lost 4 bases, and 4 bases stayed unmatched. Germline V gene sequence: CDR1 MGHRA, CDR2 YSYEKL. In DNA, the CDR3 is TGCGCCAGCAGCCAAGCCGACAGGGAAAATCAGCCCCAGCATTTT. It translates to CASSQADRENQPQHF.

The CDR3 is CATSREVGLNTEAFF. DNA of the CDR3: TGTGCCACCAGCAGAGAGGTCGGACTTAACACTGAAGCTTTCTTT. The genes are TRBV15 and TRBJ1-1; no clear D. The V gene lost 0 bases and the J gene lost 2 bases, with 10 bases spanning the gap. This CDR3 spans 15 amino acids. The germline CDR1 and CDR2 sequences are LNHNV and YYDKDF (reference sequence).

The chain recombines TRBV5-6 with TRBJ1-2; 9 positions match TRBD1. Per germline, CDR1 SGHDT and CDR2 YYEEEE. The CDR3 is 13 amino acids. With V trimmed by 4 bases and J by 5 bases, 3 bases remained unmatched. CDR3: CASSPGTGYGYTF. The CDR3 bases are TGTGCCAGCAGCCCAGGGACAGGGTATGGCTACACCTTC.

This clone was seen just once. V and J are TRBV29-1 and TRBJ2-3; possibly TRBD1 for D (6 bases). Germline V lookup: CDR1 SQVTM, CDR2 ANQGSEA. V was shortened by 7 bases and J by 1 base, with 18 bases between the two germline ends. The CDR3 runs 15 residues. CDR3 in amino acids: CSATGTSGGTDTQYF. The CDR3 DNA follows: TGCAGCGCAACCGGGACATCAGGGGGCACAGATACGCAGTATTTT.

This chain joins TRBV28 and TRBJ2-2; tentative D call: TRBD1 (5 bases). Trimming took 3 bases from V and 1 from J, leaving 12 bases between them. The length of the CDR3 is 16 residues. Germline loops: CDR1 MDHEN, CDR2 SYDVKM. In DNA, the CDR3 is TGTGCCAGCAGTTTTGTGCAGGGCCAGAACACCGGGGAGCTGTTTTTT. Protein product: CASSFVQGQNTGELFF.

J is TRBJ2-5 and V is TRBV4-1; weak D call: TRBD2 (6 bases). CDR3 size: 16 residues. V lost 2 bases, J lost 5 bases, and 18 bases lay in between. CDR1 is MGHRA, CDR2 YSYEKL, per germline. In DNA, the CDR3 is TGCGCCAGCAGCCAACCCCCCCGGGGTGGGGGGGAGACCCAGTACTTC. As protein: CASSQPPRGGGETQYF.

V and J are TRBV6-1 and TRBJ1-4, with TRBD1 matching over 10 bases. The V gene end was trimmed by 4 bases and the J gene end by 5 bases; junction bases not matched to a gene: 7. The CDR3 is 16 residues long. Germline V gives CDR1 MNHNS, CDR2 SASEGT. The CDR3 spells CASSVPPGQGNEKLFF. CDR3 nucleotide sequence: TGTGCCAGCAGTGTTCCTCCGGGACAGGGGAATGAAAAACTGTTTTTT.

CDR3 loop: CASSLARTGVGETQYF. Here the CDR3 DNA reads TGTGCCAGCAGCTTGGCCCGGACAGGGGTTGGAGAGACCCAGTACTTC. This chain uses TRBV5-4 with TRBJ2-5; 9 bases line up with TRBD1. The germline CDR1 and CDR2 sequences are SGHNT and YYREEE (reference sequence). This CDR3 is built from 16 residues. V shed 0 bases and J 4 bases; nucleotides not matched to a gene: 7.

The V gene is TRBV9, the J gene TRBJ2-7, with TRBD1 identical over 8 bases. The ends lost 0 bases at V and 1 base at J; junction bases unmatched: 6. CDR1 and CDR2 from the germline V gene are SGDLS and YYNGEE. This CDR3 comprises 16 residues. The CDR3 here is CASSVDPQGASYEQYF. CDR3 sequence (DNA): TGTGCCAGCAGCGTAGACCCCCAGGGGGCATCCTACGAGCAGTACTTC.

The chain couples TRBV19 to TRBJ2-7; 11 nucleotides match TRBD1. The junction had 7 bases not matched to a gene; V was cut back by 6 bases and J by 3 bases. The germline V gene has CDR1 LNHDA and CDR2 SQIVND (reference sequence). The CDR3 spans 15 residues. The CDR3 DNA reads TGTGCCAGTAGCAACCCGGGACAGGGGGACTACGAGCAGTACTTC. As protein: CASSNPGQGDYEQYF.

This chain joins TRBV7-2 and TRBJ1-3; D not resolved. CDR1 and CDR2 from the germline V gene are SGHTA and FQGNSA. The length of the CDR3 is 15 residues. V lost 4 bases and J 0 bases, leaving 10 bases between the germline ends. The CDR3 nucleotides read TGTGCCAGCAGCTCCGGGAGCCTCTCTGGAAACACCATATATTTT. Protein product: CASSSGSLSGNTIYF. Using reference TRBV7-2 and TRBJ1-3 for the parts outside the CDR3, the full variable domain is GAGVSQSPSNKVTEKGKDVELRCDPISGHTALYWYRQSLGQGLEFLIYFQGNSAPDKSGLPSDRFSAERTGGSVSTLTIQRTQQEDSAVYLCASSSGSLSGNTIYFGEGSWLTVV.

V is TRBV6-1 and J is TRBJ2-7; a weak D match, TRBD1 (6 bases). V was trimmed by 6 bases and J by 0 bases, leaving 15 bases between them. CDR1 is MNHNS and CDR2 is SASEGT in the germline V gene. The CDR3 contains 15 residues. The CDR3 nucleotides are TGTGCCAGCAGGGACCGGGACACGGCCTCCTACGAGCAGTACTTC. Translating gives CASRDRDTASYEQYF.

This clone was counted only a few times. The rearrangement links TRBV4-3 to TRBJ1-1; D may be TRBD1 (6 bases). V lost 0 bases to trimming and J lost 11 bases, with 13 bases between them. The V gene's germline CDR1 is LGHNA and CDR2 YSLEER. This CDR3 region has 13 residues. DNA for the CDR3: TGCGCCAGCAGCCAAGACTCAGCAGGGGTGGCTTTCTTT. Its translation is CASSQDSAGVAFF.

V and J are TRBV10-3 and TRBJ2-6; TRBD2 aligns across 7 bases. Germline V gene lookup returns CDR1 ENHRY and CDR2 SYGVKD. The CDR3 covers 16 residues. With 0 bases clipped from V and 2 bases from J, the junction kept 1 base outside the gene matches. In DNA, the CDR3 is TGTGCCATCAGTGAGTCTCGGGGGGCTGGGGCCAACGTCCTGACTTTC. Translated, it gives CAISESRGAGANVLTF.

The rearrangement uses TRBV4-1 and TRBJ2-1, with 13 positions matching TRBD2. V dropped 0 bases and J dropped 7; count of bases not matched to a gene: 3. This CDR3 contains 16 residues. CDR1 and CDR2 (germline): MGHRA, YSYEKL. CDR3 bases: TGCGCCAGCAGCCAAGAAGGACTAGCGGGAGAAAATGAGCAGTTCTTC. It translates to CASSQEGLAGENEQFF.

The V call is TRBV6-1, the J call TRBJ1-5, with D unresolved. Between the trimmed V and J ends, which lost 8 bases and 2 bases, there was a span of 4 bases. This CDR3 is 11 amino acids long. Germline V gives CDR1 MNHNS, CDR2 SASEGT. CDR3 bases: TGTGCCAGCTCAGGCAATCAGCCCCAGCATTTT. It encodes CASSGNQPQHF.